This T cell receptor beta chain was identified during a study of OX40 agonist ivuxolimab in advanced cancers. Per germline, CDR1 SGHTA and CDR2 FQGNSA. The J segment lost 5 bases and the V segment lost 5 bases, leaving 3 bases of the junction unmatched. The CDR3 sequence is 13 residues long. Using immunoSEQ multiplex PCR, the repertoire was profiled, and TCRdb retains in-frame clones only, with some absent. Of about 64,000 clones listed, roughly 80% are singletons. This rearrangement joins TRBV7-2 to TRBJ1-2; 9 bases are shared with TRBD1. The receptor's source is an adult with an advanced solid tumor such as melanoma, head and neck, liver or kidney cancer. This sample comprised CD4+ or CD8+ T cells sorted from blood, obtained in a trial of the OX40 agonist ivuxolimab. The CDR3 region is CASSAGQGYGYTF. CDR3 DNA: TGTGCCAGCAGCGCAGGACAGGGGTATGGCTACACCTTC.